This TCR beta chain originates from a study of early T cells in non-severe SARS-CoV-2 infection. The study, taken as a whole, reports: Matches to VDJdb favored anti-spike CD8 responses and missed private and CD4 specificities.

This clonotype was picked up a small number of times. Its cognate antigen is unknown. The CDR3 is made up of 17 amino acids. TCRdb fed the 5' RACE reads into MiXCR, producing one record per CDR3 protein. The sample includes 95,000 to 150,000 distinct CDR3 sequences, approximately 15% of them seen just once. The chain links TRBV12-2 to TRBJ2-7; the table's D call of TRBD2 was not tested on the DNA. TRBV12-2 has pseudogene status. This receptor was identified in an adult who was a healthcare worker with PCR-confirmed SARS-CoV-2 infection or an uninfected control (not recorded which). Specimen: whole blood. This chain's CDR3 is CASRSGTSGGPSYEQYF. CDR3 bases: TGTGCAAGTCGCTCAGGGACTAGCGGGGGACCTTCCTACGAGCAGTACTTC.